This record looks at one T cell receptor beta chain sequence and its context. The sample belongs to a study of early T cells in non-severe SARS-CoV-2 infection. Individually, cDNA molecules had unique molecular identifiers attached to them. TCRdb itself ran the 5' RACE reads through MiXCR, one entry per CDR3 protein. In the table there are 69,000 or so distinct CDR3 sequences, approximately 13% of which are singletons. Germline lookup yields CDR1 SGHNT and CDR2 YENEEA. The CDR3 has 15 residues. The ends were cut back, 3 bases at V and 3 bases at J, with 12 bases in the middle. This clonotype was sampled from an adult who was a healthcare worker with PCR-confirmed SARS-CoV-2 infection or an uninfected control (not recorded which). Material for sequencing was whole blood. V and J are TRBV11-3 and TRBJ2-4; D may correspond to TRBD1 or TRBD2 (5 bases each). In DNA form, the CDR3 reads TGTGCCAGCAGCTTCAGGGAGAGAGGCAAAAACATTCAGTACTTC. Translated: CASSFRERGKNIQYF.